This TCR beta chain was documented in a study of shared clonotypes between healthy human individuals. Across the study: Donors consisted of a couple of women and a few men between 18 and 49.

Each subset's genomic DNA was shared equally among a number of immunoSEQ plates. The quantity of DNA used in unsorted PBMC replicate PCRs was 300 ng, corresponding to tens of thousands of T cell genomes. Some clones are missing from TCRdb's copy, which holds only in-frame ones; the method was immunoSEQ multiplex PCR. The sample lists hundreds of thousands of clones; around 77% were seen once. Study-level points and caveats: Having only a few donors restricted how much genetic and exposure-history diversity was captured.

The CDR3 consists of 15 residues. J was trimmed by 0 bases and V by 0 bases; bases with no gene match: 1. Per the germline V gene, CDR1 is SGHRS and CDR2 is YFSETQ. With regard to this clone: Its cognate antigen is unknown. A far larger clone is a single base away, which makes a read error likely.

The clonotype comes from a woman aged 40 to 50 in good health. Some clones in this sample may be carry-over from other donors' samples. Input material: PBMCs. The V call is TRBV5-1, the J call TRBJ2-3, with 7 bases aligning to TRBD1. The CDR3 nucleotides read TGCGCCAGCAGCTTGGGGGACAGAAGCACAGATACGCAGTATTTT. Its protein product is CASSLGDRSTDTQYF.